These T cell receptor beta chains were read from a single sample in a study of shared clonotypes between healthy human individuals. Clones were sequenced by immunoSEQ multiplex PCR, and TCRdb holds only the in-frame ones, with some missing. The sample holds some 2.1 million clones, around 93% seen once. The sample consisted of naive CD8+ T cells from PBMCs. The source is a man aged 18 to 29 in good health. Some clones in this sample may be carry-over from other donors' samples. Each CDR3 is given with its conserved first and last residue.

V gene	CDR3 length	J gene	CDR3 protein
TRBV7-9	14	TRBJ2-5	CASSLVGGGLAQYF
TRBV11-2	16	TRBJ2-1	CASSFYTPLNADEQFF
TRBV11-3	12	TRBJ2-5	CASSATPGHEYF
TRBV7-6	16	TRBJ1-3	CASSLGGQEPGNTIYF
TRBV28	14	TRBJ1-5	CASRPGQPNQPQHF
TRBV4-2	14	TRBJ2-5	CASSQVGFGETQYF
TRBV27	15	TRBJ1-4	CASSWSRGGVEKLFF
TRBV5-1	15	TRBJ2-7	CASSLGQGDSYEQYF
TRBV5-6	13	TRBJ1-4	CASSFTPNEKLFF
TRBV10-2	15	TRBJ1-4	CASVPGQGNREKLFF
TRBV5-6	14	TRBJ2-2	CASSSGTSTGELFF
TRBV4-1	15	TRBJ2-2	CASSAQGVNTGELFF
TRBV7-9	17	TRBJ1-3	CASSLAFPGGRGNTIYF
TRBV4-1	14	TRBJ1-1	CASSQGQGRDEAFF
TRBV15	17	TRBJ1-5	CATSRPYGDGLNQPQHF
TRBV4-3	13	TRBJ2-7	CASSQEIDYEQYF
TRBV5-4	14	TRBJ2-7	CASSARQGFYEQYF
TRBV25-1	15	TRBJ2-1	CASSEGTSGANEQFF
TRBV6-6	14	TRBJ1-2	CASSYSEGGSGYTF
TRBV7-9	15	TRBJ1-2	CASSPSRPLNYGYTF
TRBV2	11	TRBJ1-4	CASSGTVRLFF
TRBV4-1	15	TRBJ1-2	CASSQVTAPNYGYTF
TRBV12-5	12	TRBJ1-1	CASGLSTSEAFF
TRBV4-1	14	TRBJ2-7	CASSQDRGTYEQYF
TRBV5-1	16	TRBJ2-3	CASSFGLGGSTDTQYF
TRBV27	16	TRBJ1-4	CASSPRFGAPVEKLFF
TRBV7-9	15	TRBJ2-7	CASSSGLQSSYEQYF
TRBV28	15	TRBJ2-1	CASRLLAGGPGEQFF
TRBV27	14	TRBJ2-7	CASSPYGGSYEQYF